Many counts were recorded for the clone carrying this T cell receptor (beta chain). Its antigen remains unknown. Compared with germline, one end of the junction differs, possibly owing to a read error. Per the germline V gene, CDR1 is LGHNA and CDR2 is YSLEER. The CDR3 totals 15 residues. These data are taken from a study of CD8 T cells in ankylosing spondylitis. TCRdb reanalysed the 5' RACE reads using MiXCR and keeps one entry per CDR3 protein. The data show some 800,000 distinct CDR3 sequences, approximately 12% seen once. Findings and limits, study-wide: From matched ankylosing spondylitis synovial fluid, disease-linked clones were reportedly recovered at significantly enriched levels. A TCR beta motif of 7 or 8 highly homologous variants appeared characteristic of ankylosing spondylitis blood.

Sequencing was done on a sample of blood, either unsorted or a sorted T cell fraction (not recorded which). The chain recombines TRBV4-3 with TRBJ2-3; TRBD2 agrees at 9 bases. The clonotype comes from a male donor with ankylosing spondylitis. This CDR3 reads CASSHLAGGTDTQYF. The CDR3 nucleotides read TGTGCCAGCAGCCACTTAGCGGGGGGCACAGATACGCAGTATTTT.